The T cell receptor (beta chain) described here comes from a study of blood T cell repertoires in COVID-19. The overall study: From T cells, B-cell-depleted T cells, or PBMCs came the material, which was cDNA or gDNA.

This clone appeared a few times. Germline CDR1 and CDR2: LGHDT and YNNKEL (reference sequence). CDR3 length equals 14 residues. The V and J ends lost 6 bases and 4 bases respectively, with 16 bases between them. Sequencing used immunoSEQ multiplex PCR; TCRdb keeps in-frame clones, though not all of them. The sample has 95,000 or so clones; around 87% are singletons. The gene calls are TRBV3-1 (or the pseudogene TRBV3-2) and TRBJ2-7; weak D call: TRBD1 (6 bases). The sequence was collected from a human donor in a cohort sampled during active COVID-19. Sequencing was performed on peripheral blood. The CDR3 DNA sequence: TGTGCCAGCAGTCCGAAACTACAGGGATACGAGCAGTACTTC. Its protein product is CASSPKLQGYEQYF.